This T cell receptor (beta chain) was found in a study of graft-versus-host responses after intestinal transplantation. As regards this clone: Antigen unknown.

The V and J ends lost 2 bases and 2 bases respectively, with 12 bases between them. The CDR3 spans 15 residues. CDR1 is MNHEY, CDR2 SVGAGI, per germline. The method was immunoSEQ multiplex PCR; TCRdb's version includes in-frame clones alone and lacks a portion of them. Of tens of thousands of clones listed, roughly 88% are singletons. The chain is built from TRBV6-5 and TRBJ1-2; possibly TRBD1 for D (6 bases). The material sequenced was unstimulated CD4+ T cells sorted from spleen or lymph node cells, taken before intestinal transplant. The clonotype comes from a human donor who received an intestinal transplant. CDR3 protein: CASSYAGGQNYGYTF. The DNA of the CDR3 is TGTGCCAGCAGTTACGCGGGTGGACAGAACTATGGCTACACCTTC.